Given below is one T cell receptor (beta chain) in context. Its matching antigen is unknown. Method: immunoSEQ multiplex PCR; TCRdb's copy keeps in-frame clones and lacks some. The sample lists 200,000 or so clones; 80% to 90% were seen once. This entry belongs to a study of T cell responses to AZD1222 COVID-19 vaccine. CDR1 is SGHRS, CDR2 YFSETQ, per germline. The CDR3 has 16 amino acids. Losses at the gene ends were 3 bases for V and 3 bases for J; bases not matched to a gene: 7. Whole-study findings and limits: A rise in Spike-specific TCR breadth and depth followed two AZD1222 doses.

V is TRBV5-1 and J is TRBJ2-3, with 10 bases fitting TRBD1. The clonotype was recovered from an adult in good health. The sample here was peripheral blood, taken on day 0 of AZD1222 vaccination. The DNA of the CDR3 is TGCGCCAGCAGCTCCCCGGGGGGACAGGGGACAGATACGCAGTATTTT. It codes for CASSSPGGQGTDTQYF.